This T cell receptor (beta chain) was retrieved from a study of Graves' ophthalmopathy and Graves' hyperthyroidism. Study in general: The authors collected peripheral blood at initial diagnosis, before any treatment.

The authors amplified TCR beta CDR3 regions from RNA transcripts. First-round RT-PCR relied on HTBI primers, and a second-round multiplex PCR came next. TCRdb itself ran the multiplex PCR reads through MiXCR, one entry per CDR3 protein. The table includes 650,000 to 900,000 distinct CDR3 sequences, 40% detected once. The CDR3 runs 15 residues. V was clipped by 3 bases and J by 6 bases; unmatched bases: 10. The germline gives CDR1 SGHTA, CDR2 FQGTGA. Other autoimmune diseases, uncontrolled infections, pregnancy or lactation excluded patients from enrollment. The diagnosis was founded upon clinical symptoms, serum thyroxine, TRAb, thyroid ultrasound and orbital computed tomography.

Sequenced: peripheral blood. The chain employs TRBV7-3 and TRBJ2-7; 8 bases line up with TRBD2. This clonotype was obtained from an adult man with Graves' ophthalmopathy. CDR3 DNA sequence: TGTGCCAGCAGCTTGGGGGCTAGCGGGCAGGTCGAGCAGTACTTC. The encoded protein is CASSLGASGQVEQYF.